A single sample is the source of the 23 T cell receptor beta chains below, sequenced in a study of T cells after yellow fever vaccination. TCRdb redid the calling of the 5' RACE reads with MiXCR, one entry per CDR3 protein. The repertoire consists of 500,000 to 550,000 distinct CDR3 sequences, with 20% to 25% occurring once and the leading ten covering around 17%. The input for sequencing was PBMCs, taken about 20 days after the first yellow fever vaccination. All receptors come from a man between 18 and 35 years old who received the YFV17D yellow fever vaccine.

V usage is TRBV5-1 and J usage is TRBJ2-5; 8 bases fit TRBD2. The CDR3 is made up of 14 amino acids. J gave up 3 bases and V 5 bases, and 6 bases lay outside the gene matches. Germline values: CDR1 SGHRS, CDR2 YFSETQ. The CDR3 DNA sequence: TGCGCCAGCAGGTTAGCGGGGCAAGAAGAGACCCAGTACTTC. Translation gives CASRLAGQEETQYF.

V usage is TRBV5-6 and J usage is TRBJ1-4; 10 nucleotides align to TRBD1. V lost 1 base and J lost 8; bases outside the gene matches: 8. Germline CDR1 is SGHDT and CDR2 is YYEEEE. The CDR3 has 16 amino acids. This CDR3 reads CASSLTEGQGLEKLFF. The CDR3 region has the DNA TGTGCCAGCAGCTTGACTGAGGGACAGGGGCTAGAAAAACTGTTTTTT. The variable domain in full, completed from reference TRBV5-6 and TRBJ1-4, reads DAGVTQSPTHLIKTRGQQVTLRCSPKSGHDTVSWYQQALGQGPQFIFQYYEEEERQRGNFPDRFSGHQFPNYSSELNVNALLLGDSALYLCASSLTEGQGLEKLFFGSGTQLSVL.

The chain couples TRBV4-2 to TRBJ1-3; D possibly corresponds to TRBD1 (5 bases). This CDR3 is 15 amino acids long. CDR1 is LGHNA, CDR2 YNFKEQ, per germline. V lost 0 bases, J lost 1 base, and 7 bases lay in between. Here the CDR3 reads CASSQEGGSGNTIYF. As DNA, the CDR3 is TGTGCCAGCAGCCAAGAGGGGGGATCTGGAAACACCATATATTTT.

This clonotype showed up just a few times. This chain joins TRBV7-2 and TRBJ2-7; 10 bases line up with TRBD2. CDR1 is SGHTA and CDR2 is FQGNSA in the germline V gene. The CDR3 extends over 14 amino acids. V shed 3 bases and J 3 bases; nucleotides not matched to a gene: 2. CDR3 protein: CASSLASGGYEQYF. In DNA form, the CDR3 reads TGTGCCAGCAGCTTGGCTAGCGGGGGCTACGAGCAGTACTTC.

In its sample, this clonotype was seen many times. V and J are TRBV2 and TRBJ2-2; no clear D. The V gene's germline CDR1 is SNHLY and CDR2 FYNNEI. The CDR3 is 13 amino acids. The V end lost 6 bases, the J end lost 3 bases, and 8 bases lay between the germline ends. The CDR3 reads CASSVDYTGELFF. CDR3 nucleotides: TGTGCCAGCAGCGTTGATTACACCGGGGAGCTGTTTTTT.

In its sample, this clonotype was seen a few times. This CDR3 reads CATREGLKKAYEQYV. CDR3 coding DNA: TGTGCCACACGTGAGGGACTGAAAAAGGCCTACGAGCAGTACGTC. The genes are TRBV2 and TRBJ2-7, with a tentative D call TRBD2 (6 bases). Trimming pared 10 bases from V and 2 bases from J, leaving 21 bases between. Looked up from germline, CDR1 is SNHLY and CDR2 is FYNNEI. The CDR3 length is 15 residues.

This clonotype turned up a few times. CDR3 region: CASSYGTGEAFF. Here the CDR3 DNA reads TGTGCCAGCAGCTACGGGACAGGGGAAGCTTTCTTT. This rearrangement joins TRBV12-3 or TRBV12-4 to TRBJ1-1; 9 bases are shared with TRBD1. This CDR3 region has 12 residues. V shed 6 bases and J 8 bases; nucleotides not matched to a gene: 4.

Only a few counts were recorded for this clonotype. At one end, the junction sequence differs from germline, possibly due to a read error. J is TRBJ2-7 and V is TRBV12-3 or TRBV12-4, with 10 bases identical to TRBD2. The CDR3 consists of 13 residues. CDR3 coding DNA: TGTGCCAGCAGTTTCAGGCTAGCGGGGGCCCGGGACTTC. Its translation is CASSFRLAGARDF.

In this sample, this clonotype turned up a few times. The rearrangement joins TRBV5-6 to TRBJ2-3; D possibly matches TRBD1 or TRBD2 (5 bases each). Trimming cost V 4 bases and J 2 bases, with 20 bases left between them. Germline lookup yields CDR1 SGHDT and CDR2 YYEEEE. The CDR3 is 17 residues long. CDR3 protein: CASSARLRGSNTDTQYF. As DNA, the CDR3 is TGTGCCAGCAGCGCAAGACTCCGGGGCAGCAACACAGATACGCAGTATTTT.

Only a few counts were recorded for this clonotype. V gene TRBV12-3 or TRBV12-4 combines with J gene TRBJ2-7; D is unclear. Between the trimmed V and J ends, which lost 3 bases and 6 bases, there was a span of 15 bases. The CDR3 has 14 residues. This CDR3 reads CASSLTALRVEQYF. CDR3 in DNA: TGTGCCAGCAGTTTGACCGCCTTGCGCGTCGAGCAGTACTTC.

The rearrangement uses TRBV7-2 and TRBJ2-4; D ambiguous. This CDR3 comprises 15 residues. CDR1 is SGHTA, CDR2 FQGNSA, per germline. V was pared by 2 bases and J by 8 bases, with 16 bases between. The CDR3 nucleotides read TGTGCCAGCAGCTTACAGCGCTCCCCAACAGACATTCAGTACTTC. The encoded protein is CASSLQRSPTDIQYF.

Only a few counts were recorded for this clonotype. The chain is built from TRBV20-1 and TRBJ1-5, with a possible D match to TRBD1 (5 bases). The CDR3 consists of 14 residues. The germline gives CDR1 DFQATT, CDR2 SNEGSKA (reference sequence). V dropped 5 bases and J dropped 3 bases, with 14 bases sitting between them. CDR3 DNA sequence: TGCAGTGCTCAACGGGACTTCATCAATCAGCCCCAGCATTTT. Protein: CSAQRDFINQPQHF.

This clonotype came up a few times. The chain uses TRBV7-2 and TRBJ2-3, with 10 positions matching TRBD1. The length of the CDR3 is 17 residues. V shed 1 base and J 0 bases; nucleotides not matched to a gene: 4. CDR1 SGHTA and CDR2 FQGNSA come from the germline V gene. CDR3 in amino acids: CASSLGTGGISTDTQYF. CDR3 nucleotide sequence: TGTGCCAGCAGCTTAGGGACAGGGGGGATAAGCACAGATACGCAGTATTTT.

This clonotype was observed a few times. The chain carries TRBV6-2 or TRBV6-3 and TRBJ2-1, with 13 bases matching TRBD2. The CDR3 loop spans 18 amino acids. The J segment lost 5 bases and the V segment lost 0 bases, leaving 7 bases of the junction unmatched. Germline lookup yields CDR1 MNHEY and CDR2 SVGEGT. The CDR3 nucleotides are TGTGCCAGCAGTTACTCGAAGACTAGCGGGGGGTTAAACAATGAGCAGTTCTTC. Its protein product is CASSYSKTSGGLNNEQFF.

This clonotype was seen ten or more times. The DNA of the CDR3 is TGTGCCAGCAGCTTTCAAGCGGGTCCCTACGAGCAGTACTTC. Amino acid sequence: CASSFQAGPYEQYF. V gene TRBV7-2 combines with J gene TRBJ2-7, with a possible D match to TRBD2 (6 bases). Trimming took 3 bases from V and 2 from J, leaving 11 bases between them. The CDR3 sequence is 14 residues long. Germline CDR1 and CDR2: SGHTA and FQGNSA.

This clonotype was seen only a few times. This chain links TRBV6-5 with TRBJ2-2, with 8 bases that match TRBD2. V was pared by 5 bases and J by 1 base, with 9 bases of the junction left unmatched. The CDR3 is 17 residues long. The germline V gene encodes CDR1 MNHEY and CDR2 SVGAGI. The DNA for the CDR3 is TGTGCCAGCAGTCTACGGGGGGGAGCGGGGAACACCGGGGAGCTGTTTTTT. This sequence encodes CASSLRGGAGNTGELFF.

This chain connects TRBV3-1 to TRBJ2-7; 10 positions match TRBD2. CDR1 and CDR2 (germline): LGHDT, YNNKEL (reference sequence). Trimming at V came to 4 bases and at J to 0 bases, leaving 9 bases not matched to a gene. The CDR3 loop spans 17 amino acids. CDR3 sequence: CASSLLPGTSVSYEQYF. CDR3 nucleotide sequence: TGTGCCAGCAGCCTGCTACCCGGGACTAGCGTCTCCTACGAGCAGTACTTC.

The chain employs TRBV4-1 and TRBJ2-3, with 8 bases identical to TRBD2. Germline V gene sequence: CDR1 MGHRA, CDR2 YSYEKL. CDR3 length: 14 amino acids. Germline trimming cut 6 bases from V and 4 bases from J; bases unmatched to any gene: 6. The CDR3 region has the DNA TGCGCCAGCAGTTCAGCGGGGGCGGCAGATACGCAGTATTTT. Its translation is CASSSAGAADTQYF.

The gene calls are TRBV7-6 and TRBJ2-3; a weak D match, TRBD2 (7 bases). CDR1 and CDR2 (germline): SGHVS, FNYEAQ. The V gene lost 1 base and the J gene lost 5 bases, with 10 bases spanning the gap. The CDR3 loop spans 14 amino acids. CDR3 sequence reads: CASSLGGGGDTQYF. CDR3 nucleotide sequence: TGTGCCAGCAGCTTAGGCGGGGGCGGAGATACGCAGTATTTT.

This clonotype was observed many times. This chain connects TRBV27 to TRBJ1-5; 7 nucleotides line up with TRBD1. Germline values: CDR1 MNHEY, CDR2 SMNVEV (reference sequence). The CDR3 is 14 amino acids. The junction had 4 bases not matched to a gene; V was cut back by 2 bases and J by 6 bases. CDR3 in amino acids: CASSLNRGGQPQHF. CDR3 nucleotides: TGTGCCAGCAGTTTAAACAGGGGCGGTCAGCCCCAGCATTTT.

This clonotype was found a few times. This rearrangement joins TRBV10-3 to TRBJ1-1; no firm D call. The CDR3 length is 14 residues. V shed 2 bases and J shed 2 bases, with 9 bases lying between them. Germline loops: CDR1 ENHRY, CDR2 SYGVKD. The CDR3 region has the DNA TGTGCCATCAGTGAGGGCGGGATCAACACTGAAGCTTTCTTT. Its translation is CAISEGGINTEAFF.

In this sample, this clonotype turned up a few times. The J gene is TRBJ2-1, the V gene TRBV15; the D is unclear. V lost 1 base, J lost 7 bases, and 5 bases lay in between. The germline CDR1 and CDR2 sequences are LNHNV and YYDKDF (reference sequence). This CDR3 has 12 residues. As DNA, the CDR3 is TGTGCCACCAGCAGAGCTCGGAATGAGCAGTTCTTC. Translation gives CATSRARNEQFF.

This clonotype was counted between two and nine times. The CDR3 DNA reads TGTGCCAGCAGCTTATGGGGGGCCCCTACTGAAGCTTTCTTT. Its protein is CASSLWGAPTEAFF. This rearrangement joins TRBV11-2 to TRBJ1-1, with a possible D match to TRBD1 (6 bases). The CDR3 sequence is 14 residues long. Germline V lookup: CDR1 SGHAT, CDR2 FQNNGV. V was pared by 2 bases and J by 5 bases, with 12 bases between.